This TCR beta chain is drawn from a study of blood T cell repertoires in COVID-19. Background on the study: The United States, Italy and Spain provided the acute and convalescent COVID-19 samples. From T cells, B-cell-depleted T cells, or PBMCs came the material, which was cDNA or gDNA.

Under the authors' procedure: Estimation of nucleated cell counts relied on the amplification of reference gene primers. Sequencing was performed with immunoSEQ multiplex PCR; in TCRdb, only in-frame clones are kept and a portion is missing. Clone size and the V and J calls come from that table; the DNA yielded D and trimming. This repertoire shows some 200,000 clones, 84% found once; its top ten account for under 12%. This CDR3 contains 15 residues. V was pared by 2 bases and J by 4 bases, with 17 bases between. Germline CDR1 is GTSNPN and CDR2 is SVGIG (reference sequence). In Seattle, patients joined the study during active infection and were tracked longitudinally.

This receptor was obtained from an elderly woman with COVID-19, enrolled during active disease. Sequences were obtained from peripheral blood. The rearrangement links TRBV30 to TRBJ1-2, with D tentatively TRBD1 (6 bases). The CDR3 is CAWSRGEGRSYGYTF. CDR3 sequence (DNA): TGTGCCTGGAGTAGGGGGGAGGGGCGGTCCTATGGCTACACCTTC.